The TCR beta chain described here comes from a study of blood T cell repertoires in COVID-19. Study summary: From the United States, Italy and Spain came samples of acute and convalescent COVID-19. The cDNA or gDNA used as material had been derived from T cells, B-cell-depleted T cells, or PBMCs.

CDR1 and CDR2 (germline): SGHRS, YFSETQ. CDR3 length: 15 amino acids. V lost 4 bases and J 2 bases, leaving 12 bases between the germline ends. Sequenced by immunoSEQ multiplex PCR; TCRdb stores in-frame clones only, minus some. The sample includes about 330,000 clones, about 82% of them seen just once. The sequencing sample was made of peripheral blood. V usage is TRBV5-1 and J usage is TRBJ2-2, with a possible D match to TRBD2 (6 bases). The sequence came from a woman in her 50s with acute or convalescent COVID-19. CDR3 residues: CASSPEGLNTGELFF. CDR3 in DNA: TGCGCCAGCAGCCCGGAGGGCCTTAACACCGGGGAGCTGTTTTTT.